These T cell receptor beta chains were read from a single sample in a study of beta chain features in type 1 diabetes. The table came from immunoSEQ multiplex PCR; TCRdb's copy has only in-frame clones and leaves some out. The data contain approximately 200,000 clones, 9.6% of them singletons. Sequencing was carried out using naive CD4+ T cells from blood. The source of these receptors is a woman between 18 and 30 years old in good health. The CDR3 runs from the conserved cysteine through the conserved F or W. D genes are given only for firm matches.

j_gene,d_gene,v_gene,CDR3aa
TRBJ2-7,TRBD2,TRBV5-4,CASGAGGLSYEQYF
TRBJ2-3,-,TRBV6-1,CASSETGYSTDTQYF
TRBJ2-1,-,TRBV5-4,CASSSGTAGSIIDEQFF
TRBJ1-2,TRBD1,TRBV11-2,CASSLGGQGLLGYGYTF
TRBJ2-7,TRBD1,TRBV30,CAWSVRRPGGTPTYEQYF
TRBJ2-7,TRBD2,TRBV4-1,CASSQTPGLAAEQYF
TRBJ2-1,TRBD1,TRBV5-1,CASSLAVTGYNEQFF
TRBJ1-2,TRBD1,TRBV11-2,CASSLGDRDYGYTF
TRBJ2-3,-,TRBV14,CASSQDVGGVRTDTQYF
TRBJ1-3,-,TRBV5-1,CASKDSLSGNTIYF
TRBJ2-7,TRBD2,TRBV2,CASSERGGSHEQYF
TRBJ1-1,TRBD1,TRBV4-1,CASSQVGQGRSEAFF
TRBJ2-7,TRBD1,TRBV25-1,CASSEGTVSYEQYF
TRBJ1-2,TRBD1,TRBV5-1,CASSGRQGTDYGYTF
TRBJ1-5,-,TRBV2,CASSEARNGNQPQHF
TRBJ2-5,-,TRBV5-1,CASSLAAGQQETQYF
TRBJ2-2,TRBD2,TRBV4-2,CASSYERSGAVTGELFF
TRBJ1-5,TRBD1,TRBV6-5,CASSTTRDRGQPQHF
TRBJ2-3,TRBD2,TRBV10-3,CAISPGGPSTDTQYF
TRBJ2-5,-,TRBV11-2,CASSPTMYQETQYF
TRBJ2-3,-,TRBV9,CASSVGGVWADTQYF
TRBJ1-5,TRBD1,TRBV7-9,CASSQQGAGQPQHF
TRBJ2-3,-,TRBV2,CASSVDSLDTQYF
TRBJ1-2,-,TRBV15,CATSRGEVNYGYTF
TRBJ2-2,TRBD2,TRBV9,CASSVSGSNGELFF
TRBJ2-3,-,TRBV7-2,CASSSNYPSTDTQYF
TRBJ1-6,TRBD1,TRBV5-1,CASSSGTGGRYSPLHF
TRBJ1-5,TRBD1,TRBV12-5,CASGLFVQGTQPQHF
TRBJ2-3,-,TRBV6-5,CASSRRQTTDTQYF
TRBJ2-1,-,TRBV6-5,CASSPGGSYNEQFF
TRBJ2-3,TRBD1,TRBV11-2,CASTANRGPTDTQYF
TRBJ1-3,TRBD1,TRBV5-4,CASSLPDRANTIYF
TRBJ1-1,TRBD1,TRBV30,CAWSPTGNRRGTEAFF
TRBJ2-7,TRBD1,TRBV2,CASSGFGTAYEQYF